This T cell receptor beta chain was retrieved from a study of CD8+ T cells in alopecia areata. Whole-study results and caveats: Possibly because of HLA-related factors, TCR sharing was less clear across patients than in mice. Sequence data from scalp samples additionally include resident alphabeta T cells of normal skin. Affected scalp, especially in alopecia totalis/universalis, had a higher clonality than normal scalp did.

In regard to this clone: Its specificity is not known.

Extracted RNA was reverse transcribed, and the resulting cDNA served as sequencing template. Sequenced by immunoSEQ multiplex PCR; TCRdb stores in-frame clones only, minus some. The sample has fewer than 150,000 clones, over 60% seen once. The CDR3 extends over 15 amino acids. Per the germline V gene, CDR1 is GTSNPN and CDR2 is SVGIG (reference sequence). The V segment lost 5 bases and the J segment 0 bases; nucleotides outside the gene matches: 8. The sequence was obtained from a human donor in good health. Sequencing was carried out using CD4+ T cells sorted from blood. V and J are TRBV30 and TRBJ2-7, with 9 nucleotides matching TRBD1. Here the CDR3 DNA reads TGTGCCTGGGGATTCTACAGGGGGCCCTCCTACGAGCAGTACTTC. This encodes CAWGFYRGPSYEQYF.